The rows below give T cell receptor beta chains drawn from one sample of a study of cytomegalovirus exposure and HLA in healthy donors. Sequencing was performed with immunoSEQ multiplex PCR; in TCRdb, only in-frame clones are kept and a portion is missing. The data contain about 99,000 clones, roughly 80% of them singletons. What was sequenced was PBMCs. The receptors stem from a man aged 50-60 years in good health and CMV-seropositive. CDR3s include the opening cysteine and the closing phenylalanine or tryptophan. Each record gives: V gene, D gene, J gene, clone size, CDR3 protein, CDR3 DNA. A D gene is named only where the DNA matches it firmly. A row's size may be missing; if present it is once, few, many or a size class.

TRBV29-1	-	TRBJ2-4	-	CSVEGQGLAKNIQYF	TGCAGCGTTGAAGGTCAGGGTCTAGCCAAAAACATTCAGTACTTC
TRBV7-9	-	TRBJ1-2	-	CASSLARDYGYTF	TGTGCCAGCAGCTTAGCGCGTGACTATGGCTACACCTTC
TRBV5-1	-	TRBJ2-7	few	CASSLGRDSSRYYEQYF	TGCGCCAGCAGCTTGGGACGGGACTCTTCTCGGTACTACGAGCAGTACTTC
TRBV18	TRBD1	TRBJ2-1	-	CASSPPARGYEQFF	TGTGCCAGCTCACCCCCGGCCAGGGGGTATGAGCAGTTCTTC
TRBV5-1	-	TRBJ2-7	few	CASSLGSGNSYEQYF	TGCGCCAGCAGCTTGGGGTCAGGGAATTCCTACGAGCAGTACTTC
TRBV4-1	TRBD2	TRBJ2-3	-	CASSQESSGNTQYF	TGCGCCAGCAGCCAGGAGTCTAGCGGGAACACGCAGTATTTT
TRBV7-6	TRBD1	TRBJ1-2	-	CASSLDGQGVSGYTF	TGTGCCAGCAGCTTAGACGGACAGGGAGTAAGTGGCTACACCTTC
TRBV30	-	TRBJ2-3	-	CAWRGPGPDTQYF	TGTGCCTGGAGGGGGCCTGGACCAGATACGCAGTATTTT
TRBV9	-	TRBJ1-2	once	CASSVEQVGGYTF	TGTGCCAGCAGCGTAGAACAGGTTGGTGGCTACACCTTC
TRBV30	-	TRBJ2-5	once	CAWSMGGLETQYF	TGTGCCTGGAGTATGGGGGGGCTGGAGACCCAGTACTTC
TRBV27	-	TRBJ2-2	-	CASGSRAAKRTGELFF	TGTGCCAGCGGATCCCGGGCCGCGAAGCGGACCGGGGAGCTGTTTTTT
TRBV11-2	-	TRBJ2-7	-	CASSLDPLGEVLYEQYF	TGTGCCAGCAGCTTAGATCCTCTCGGCGAGGTCCTCTACGAGCAGTACTTC
TRBV30	-	TRBJ1-3	-	CAWSARRRSGNTIYF	TGTGCCTGGAGTGCTCGGCGGCGCTCTGGAAACACCATATATTTT
TRBV4-3	-	TRBJ1-1	-	CASSQGGRLSEAFF	TGCGCCAGCAGCCAAGGAGGAAGGCTTTCTGAAGCTTTCTTT
TRBV5-1	TRBD2	TRBJ2-1	-	CASRSSGSSYNEQFF	TGCGCCAGCAGATCTAGCGGGAGCTCCTACAATGAGCAGTTCTTC
TRBV9	-	TRBJ2-3	-	CASSVAEDTQYF	TGTGCCAGCAGCGTAGCGGAGGATACGCAGTATTTT
TRBV2	TRBD1	TRBJ1-2	-	CASSETGQGYGYTF	TGTGCCAGCAGTGAGACAGGGCAAGGTTATGGCTACACCTTC
TRBV18	TRBD2	TRBJ2-5	few	CASSRVLAVQETQYF	TGTGCCAGCTCACGCGTACTAGCGGTGCAAGAGACCCAGTACTTC
TRBV2	-	TRBJ2-7	once	CASSGTGEQYF	TGTGCCAGCAGTGGAACAGGGGAGCAGTACTTC
TRBV5-4	-	TRBJ1-1	-	CASSLDQANTEAFF	TGTGCCAGCAGCTTAGATCAAGCTAACACTGAAGCTTTCTTT
TRBV6-5	TRBD2	TRBJ2-1	-	CASREGGNYNEQFF	TGTGCCAGCAGAGAGGGAGGGAACTACAATGAGCAGTTCTTC
TRBV5-1	TRBD1	TRBJ2-1	-	CASSLAPGGSYNEQFF	TGCGCCAGCAGCTTGGCCCCAGGGGGCTCCTACAATGAGCAGTTCTTC
TRBV27	-	TRBJ2-2	few	CASSGLGELFF	TGTGCCAGCAGTGGCCTGGGGGAGCTGTTTTTT
TRBV5-4	-	TRBJ2-5	-	CASRGDFGETQYF	TGTGCCAGCAGAGGGGACTTCGGAGAGACCCAGTACTTC
TRBV5-6	-	TRBJ2-5	once	CASSLVEETQYF	TGTGCCAGCAGCTTGGTAGAAGAGACCCAGTACTTC
TRBV5-1	TRBD2	TRBJ2-7	-	CASSLTSASGFGEQYF	TGCGCCAGCAGCTTGACCTCTGCTAGCGGTTTTGGCGAGCAGTACTTC